These 16 T cell receptor beta chains share one sample of origin, sequenced in a study of response to subunit inactivated influenza vaccine. TCRdb used MiXCR to reprocess the RT-PCR reads, holding one entry per CDR3 protein. Among around 520,000 distinct CDR3 sequences listed, 10% to 15% were seen once. The sequencing used PBMCs from blood, collected on the day of vaccination. Receptors originate from a man aged 45-65 years who received an inactivated influenza vaccine.

This clonotype has just a few counts. The chain recombines TRBV28 with TRBJ1-4, with 7 bases aligning to TRBD1. The length of the CDR3 is 16 residues. The germline V gene has CDR1 MDHEN and CDR2 SYDVKM. Unmatched junction bases numbered 6, after V lost 1 base and J lost 4 bases. CDR3 nucleotides: TGTGCCAGCAGTTTATCCCGGACAGGACTTAATGAAAAACTGTTTTTT. Translation: CASSLSRTGLNEKLFF.

This clonotype has only a few counts. This chain connects TRBV9 to TRBJ2-1; D assignment may be TRBD1 or TRBD2 (5 bases each). The ends were cut back, 4 bases at V and 8 bases at J, with 10 bases in the middle. Germline V gene data show CDR1 as SGDLS and CDR2 as YYNGEE. The CDR3 consists of 12 residues. CDR3 nucleotide sequence: TGTGCCAGCAGCAGGGACCCTTATGAGCAGTTCTTC. Protein: CASSRDPYEQFF.

The J gene is TRBJ2-2, the V gene TRBV5-1; D might be TRBD1 (6 bases). Germline lookup yields CDR1 SGHRS and CDR2 YFSETQ. The V end was cut by 7 bases, the J end by 5 bases, with 21 bases between. The CDR3 sequence is 16 residues long. The CDR3 loop is CASRIGGIEWTGELFF. The DNA for the CDR3 is TGCGCCAGCCGGATTGGGGGCATCGAGTGGACCGGGGAGCTGTTTTTT.

In DNA, the CDR3 is TGTGCCAGCAGCCAAGAATGGGGAGGGAGCTCCTACAATGAGCAGTTCTTC. Translation gives CASSQEWGGSSYNEQFF. This chain joins TRBV4-2 and TRBJ2-1; the match to TRBD2 covers 7 bases. CDR1 is LGHNA, CDR2 YNFKEQ, per germline. This CDR3 region has 17 residues. V shed 0 bases, J shed 0 bases, and the junction held 5 bases outside the gene matches.

The V gene is TRBV30, the J gene TRBJ2-2; D is uncertain. The germline V gene encodes CDR1 GTSNPN and CDR2 SVGIG (reference sequence). Trimming shortened V by 2 bases and J by 4 bases, and 8 bases separated the two germline ends. The CDR3 spans 13 residues. Here the CDR3 DNA reads TGTGCCTGGAGTCCACAGCTCACCGGGGAGCTGTTTTTT. Protein sequence: CAWSPQLTGELFF.

This clonotype has just a few counts. The J gene is TRBJ1-5, the V gene TRBV2; weak D call: TRBD1 (6 bases). The CDR3 loop spans 15 amino acids. Deletions cut 3 bases from V and 0 bases from J, with 9 bases between. Germline CDR1 reads SNHLY; CDR2 reads FYNNEI. Here the CDR3 reads CASSDRGGSNQPQHF. CDR3 in DNA: TGTGCCAGCAGTGATAGGGGGGGTAGCAATCAGCCCCAGCATTTT.

The genes are TRBV7-6 and TRBJ2-3; 7 positions match TRBD1. The CDR3 consists of 13 residues. Germline CDR1 SGHVS, CDR2 FNYEAQ. V shed 5 bases and J 7 bases; nucleotides not matched to a gene: 6. In DNA form, the CDR3 reads TGTGCCAGCAGCCCGGAGACAGGGAATACGCAGTATTTT. This gives the protein CASSPETGNTQYF. The full variable domain, rest sourced from reference TRBV7-6 and TRBJ2-3, is GAGVSQSPRYKVTKRGQDVALRCDPISGHVSLYWYRQALGQGPEFLTYFNYEAQQDKSGLPNDRFSAERPEGSISTLTIQRTEQRDSAMYRCASSPETGNTQYFGPGTRLTVL.

This clonotype occurred a few times. The V call is TRBV30, the J call TRBJ2-7; 8 bases are shared with TRBD1. The V gene's germline CDR1 is GTSNPN and CDR2 SVGIG (reference sequence). The CDR3 is 15 amino acids. After removal of 0 bases from V and 4 bases from J, the junction contained 8 bases not matched to a gene. The CDR3 DNA follows: TGTGCCTGGAGTGTACAAGGACAGGGCCCTTACGAGCAGTACTTC. Translated, it gives CAWSVQGQGPYEQYF.

This chain joins TRBV11-3 and TRBJ2-3, with 14 bases matching TRBD2. V trimming: 4 bases; J trimming: 3 bases; junction bases outside the gene matches: 6. This CDR3 is 17 amino acids long. From germline, CDR1 is SGHNT and CDR2 YENEEA. CDR3 sequence reads: CASSSGTSGSLTDTQYF. The CDR3 bases are TGTGCCAGCAGCTCCGGGACTAGCGGGAGCTTGACAGATACGCAGTATTTT.

This clonotype was recorded a few times. The chain links TRBV20-1 to TRBJ2-5, with D possibly TRBD2 on 5 matching bases. V was shortened by 3 bases and J by 3 bases, with 17 bases between the two germline ends. The CDR3 runs to 15 residues. CDR1 DFQATT and CDR2 SNEGSKA come from the germline V gene (reference sequence). CDR3 protein: CSASSFVRGKETQYF. The CDR3 region has the DNA TGCAGTGCTAGCAGCTTCGTTCGGGGAAAAGAGACCCAGTACTTC.

The genes are TRBV10-3 and TRBJ2-7, with a possible D match to TRBD1 (6 bases). Germline V CDR1 and CDR2: ENHRY, SYGVKD. V shed 3 bases and J shed 2 bases, with 17 bases lying between them. CDR3 length: 16 residues. The CDR3 nucleotides read TGTGCCATCAGTGATATGATAAGGGACATGCCCTACGAGCAGTACTTC. This encodes CAISDMIRDMPYEQYF.

This clonotype appeared many times. The chain has TRBV20-1 and TRBJ2-1; D is ambiguous. V shed 6 bases and J shed 4 bases, with 7 bases lying between them. CDR3 length: 11 amino acids. The V gene's germline CDR1 is DFQATT and CDR2 SNEGSKA (reference sequence). The CDR3 DNA reads TGCAGTGCAGAAAATTACAATGAGCAGTTCTTC. As protein: CSAENYNEQFF.

This clonotype was observed many times. The chain uses TRBV12-3 or TRBV12-4 and TRBJ2-1; maybe TRBD1 (5 bases). The CDR3 totals 14 residues. Trimming left V 6 bases short and J 2 bases short, with 11 bases between. The CDR3 reads CASRHTGTYNEQFF. The CDR3 DNA reads TGTGCCAGCAGACACACAGGAACCTACAATGAGCAGTTCTTC.

This clonotype has only a few counts. The chain joins TRBV11-3 to TRBJ2-7; 12 nucleotides match TRBD2. Germline V lookup: CDR1 SGHNT, CDR2 YENEEA. This CDR3 contains 15 residues. The junction had 7 bases not matched to a gene; V was cut back by 5 bases and J by 5 bases. CDR3 sequence: CASSLGRTSGNEQYF. CDR3 nucleotides: TGTGCCAGCAGCCTGGGAAGGACTAGCGGGAACGAGCAGTACTTC.

This clonotype was found a few times. The chain joins TRBV27 to TRBJ1-2, with TRBD1 as a possible D gene (6 bases). This CDR3 region has 14 residues. Germline-derived CDR1 and CDR2 are MNHEY and SMNVEV (reference sequence). The V end was cut by 2 bases, the J end by 3 bases, with 10 bases between. The CDR3 protein is CASSLGQSHYGYTF. The CDR3 DNA follows: TGTGCCAGCAGTTTAGGACAGTCGCACTATGGCTACACCTTC.

The V and J genes are TRBV20-1 and TRBJ2-1; 10 bases map to TRBD2. With V trimmed by 6 bases and J by 0 bases, 5 bases remained unmatched. The CDR3 contains 15 residues. Looked up from germline, CDR1 is DFQATT and CDR2 is SNEGSKA (reference sequence). The DNA of the CDR3 is TGCAGTGCAAGATCTAGCGGGAGCTCCTACAATGAGCAGTTCTTC. It is translated as CSARSSGSSYNEQFF.